This T cell receptor beta chain is drawn from a study of identifying expanded T cells in peripheral blood. The method was immunoSEQ multiplex PCR; TCRdb's version includes in-frame clones alone and lacks a portion of them. The sample has tens of thousands of clones, around 90% seen once. This clone showed up just once. Its antigen is not known. Collection occurred without any documented infections or immune events in donors. Findings and limits, study-wide: Variance in clone template counts between approximately 2-week samples significantly increased with total template count across all healthy donors. Over two and four weeks, about 15 and 19 clones changed, versus roughly 1.2 between replicates.

The material sequenced was blood. The clonotype comes from a person aged 18-69 years in good health.

CDR3 bases: TGTGCCAGCAGTCCCGATGGGGCAGCAGAGACCCAGTACTTC. Protein: CASSPDGAAETQYF. The rearrangement joins TRBV7-3 to TRBJ2-5, with D perhaps TRBD1 (5 bases). V dropped 6 bases and J dropped 4 bases, with 15 bases sitting between them. The germline V gene has CDR1 SGHTA and CDR2 FQGTGA. The CDR3 is 14 residues long.